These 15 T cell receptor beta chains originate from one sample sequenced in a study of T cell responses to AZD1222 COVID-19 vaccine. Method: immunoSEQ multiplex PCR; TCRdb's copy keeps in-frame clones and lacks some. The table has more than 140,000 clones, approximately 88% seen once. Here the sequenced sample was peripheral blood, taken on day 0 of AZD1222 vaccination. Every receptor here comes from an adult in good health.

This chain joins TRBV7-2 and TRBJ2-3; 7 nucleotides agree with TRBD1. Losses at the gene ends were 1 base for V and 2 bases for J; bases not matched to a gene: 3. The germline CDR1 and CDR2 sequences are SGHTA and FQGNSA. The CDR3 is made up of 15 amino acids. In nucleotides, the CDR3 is TGTGCCAGCAGCTTAGGACAGGGACACACAGATACGCAGTATTTT. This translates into CASSLGQGHTDTQYF.

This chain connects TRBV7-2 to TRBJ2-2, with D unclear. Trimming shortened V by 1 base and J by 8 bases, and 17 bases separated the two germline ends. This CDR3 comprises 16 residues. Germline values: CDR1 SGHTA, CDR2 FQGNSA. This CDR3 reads CASSLDSSSVGGELFF. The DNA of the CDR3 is TGTGCCAGCAGCTTAGACAGCTCCTCGGTAGGGGGGGAGCTGTTTTTT.

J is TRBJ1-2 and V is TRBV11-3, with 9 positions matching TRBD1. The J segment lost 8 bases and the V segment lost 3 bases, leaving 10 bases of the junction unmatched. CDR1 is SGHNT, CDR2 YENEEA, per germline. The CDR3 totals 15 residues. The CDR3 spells CASSLWTGVSWGYTF. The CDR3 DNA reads TGTGCCAGCAGCTTGTGGACAGGGGTGTCGTGGGGCTACACCTTC.

Written as DNA, the CDR3 is TGCGCCAGCAGCCAAGTTGGGTCTAGCGGTAATGAGCAGTTCTTC. Translating it yields CASSQVGSSGNEQFF. The V gene is TRBV4-3, the J gene TRBJ2-1; 7 nucleotides agree with TRBD2. The CDR3 is made up of 15 amino acids. CDR1 and CDR2 (germline): LGHNA, YSLEER. V lost 1 base to trimming and J lost 7 bases; unmatched junction nucleotides: 7.

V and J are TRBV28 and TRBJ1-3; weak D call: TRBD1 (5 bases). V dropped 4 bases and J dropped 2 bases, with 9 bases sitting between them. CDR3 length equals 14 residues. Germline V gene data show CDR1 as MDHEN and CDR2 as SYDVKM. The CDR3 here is CASSSQGPGNTIYF. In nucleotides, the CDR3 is TGTGCCAGCAGTTCTCAGGGCCCTGGAAACACCATATATTTT.

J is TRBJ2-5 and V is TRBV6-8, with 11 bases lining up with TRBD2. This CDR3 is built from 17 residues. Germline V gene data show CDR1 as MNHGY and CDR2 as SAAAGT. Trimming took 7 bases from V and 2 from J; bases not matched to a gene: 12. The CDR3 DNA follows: TGTGCCAGCACGACTAGCGGGACGCCTGGGGCTCAAGAGACCCAGTACTTC. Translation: CASTTSGTPGAQETQYF.

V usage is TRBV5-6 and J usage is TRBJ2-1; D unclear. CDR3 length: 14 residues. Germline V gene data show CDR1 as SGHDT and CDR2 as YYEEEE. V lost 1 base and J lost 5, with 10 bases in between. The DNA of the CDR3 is TGTGCCAGCAGCTTGTCCCTGTGGGACAATGAGCAGTTCTTC. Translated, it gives CASSLSLWDNEQFF.

Here the CDR3 reads CASSPLQDQPQHF. In DNA form, the CDR3 reads TGTGCCAGCAGTCCCCTCCAGGATCAGCCCCAGCATTTT. The rearrangement links TRBV12-3 or TRBV12-4 to TRBJ1-5; D is ambiguous. Trimming removed 5 bases at V and 5 bases at J, with 10 bases between. This CDR3 spans 13 amino acids.

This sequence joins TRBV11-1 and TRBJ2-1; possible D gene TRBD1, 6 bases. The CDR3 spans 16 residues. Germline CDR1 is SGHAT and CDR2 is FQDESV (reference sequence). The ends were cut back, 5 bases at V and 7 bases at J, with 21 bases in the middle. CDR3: CASSPRQAGWGNEQFF. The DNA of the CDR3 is TGTGCCAGCAGCCCAAGACAGGCGGGCTGGGGTAATGAGCAGTTCTTC.

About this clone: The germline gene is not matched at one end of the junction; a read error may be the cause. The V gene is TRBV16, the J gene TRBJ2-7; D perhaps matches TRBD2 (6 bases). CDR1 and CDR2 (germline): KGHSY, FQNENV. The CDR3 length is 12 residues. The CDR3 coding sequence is TGTGCCAGCAGCCAATTTCTCGTGGGACTCGTCTTC. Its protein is CASSQFLVGLVF.

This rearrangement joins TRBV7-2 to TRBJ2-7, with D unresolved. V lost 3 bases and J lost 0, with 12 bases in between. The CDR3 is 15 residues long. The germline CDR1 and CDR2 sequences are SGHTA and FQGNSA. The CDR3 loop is CASSFWQSSSYEQYF. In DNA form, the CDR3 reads TGTGCCAGCAGCTTTTGGCAGTCAAGCTCCTACGAGCAGTACTTC.

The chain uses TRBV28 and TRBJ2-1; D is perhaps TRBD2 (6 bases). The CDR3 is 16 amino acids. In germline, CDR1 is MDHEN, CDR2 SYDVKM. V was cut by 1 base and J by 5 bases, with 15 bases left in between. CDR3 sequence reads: CASSLYERASDNEQFF. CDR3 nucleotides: TGTGCCAGCAGTTTATACGAGCGGGCAAGTGACAATGAGCAGTTCTTC.

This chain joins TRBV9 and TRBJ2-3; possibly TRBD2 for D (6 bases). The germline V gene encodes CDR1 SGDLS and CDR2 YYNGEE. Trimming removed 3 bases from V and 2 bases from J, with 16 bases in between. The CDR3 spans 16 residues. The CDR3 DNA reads TGTGCCAGCAGCGCGGGACTGCGGGCAAACACAGATACGCAGTATTTT. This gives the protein CASSAGLRANTDTQYF.

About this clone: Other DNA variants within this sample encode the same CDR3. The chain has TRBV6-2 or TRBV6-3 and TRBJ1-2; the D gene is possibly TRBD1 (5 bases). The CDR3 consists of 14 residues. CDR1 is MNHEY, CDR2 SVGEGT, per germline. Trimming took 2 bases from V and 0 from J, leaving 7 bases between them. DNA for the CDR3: TGTGCCAGCAGTTACGGGACGGCTAACTATGGCTACACCTTC. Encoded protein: CASSYGTANYGYTF.

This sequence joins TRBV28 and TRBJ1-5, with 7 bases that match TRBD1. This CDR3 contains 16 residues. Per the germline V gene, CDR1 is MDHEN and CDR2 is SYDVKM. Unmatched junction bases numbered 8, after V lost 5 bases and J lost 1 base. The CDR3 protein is CASSIHQGGSNQPQHF. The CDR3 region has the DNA TGTGCCAGCAGTATACATCAGGGGGGAAGCAATCAGCCCCAGCATTTT.